Below are 31 T cell receptor beta chains sequenced from a single sample in a study of T cell repertoires in cytomegalovirus infection. TCRdb passed the reads through MiXCR, listing each CDR3 protein once. The data show hundreds of thousands of distinct CDR3 sequences, with roughly 16% seen just once and about 11% held by the top ten. The sequencing sample was made of PBMCs. These receptors were taken from a human donor in good health (CMV status not recorded). Some clones in this sample may be carry-over from other donors' samples.

This clonotype was observed a few times. The genes are TRBV27 and TRBJ2-1; D is possibly TRBD2 (6 bases). The CDR3 contains 16 residues. The germline CDR1 and CDR2 sequences are MNHEY and SMNVEV (reference sequence). V lost 4 bases and J lost 7, with 20 bases in between. This chain's CDR3 is CASSSYGLNGVNEQFF. Here the CDR3 DNA reads TGTGCCAGCAGTTCTTATGGACTAAACGGGGTTAATGAGCAGTTCTTC.

The sample holds a few counts of this clonotype. This chain's CDR3 is CASSKGDGNQPQHF. In nucleotides, the CDR3 is TGTGCCAGCAGTAAAGGTGACGGGAATCAGCCCCAGCATTTT. The J gene is TRBJ1-5, the V gene TRBV6-1; the D is unclear. CDR1 is MNHNS and CDR2 is SASEGT in the germline V gene. The CDR3 has 14 residues. Trimming shortened V by 5 bases and J by 4 bases, and 12 bases separated the two germline ends.

This clonotype came up a few times. V and J are TRBV2 and TRBJ2-7; D is uncertain. The CDR3 is made up of 11 amino acids. Between the trimmed V and J ends, which lost 5 bases and 4 bases, there was a span of 6 bases. Germline CDR1 is SNHLY and CDR2 is FYNNEI. This chain's CDR3 is CASSPLYEQYF. CDR3 nucleotides: TGTGCCAGCAGTCCTTTGTACGAGCAGTACTTC.

This clonotype was counted at least ten times. The rearrangement joins TRBV7-2 to TRBJ2-7; 10 nucleotides match TRBD1. Germline CDR1 reads SGHTA; CDR2 reads FQGNSA. J lost 4 bases, V lost 5 bases, and 5 bases had no gene match. There are 14 residues in the CDR3. The CDR3 here is CASSETGGGYEQYF. CDR3 DNA sequence: TGTGCCAGCAGCGAGACAGGGGGCGGTTACGAGCAGTACTTC.

This clonotype was counted a few times. The rearrangement links TRBV6-6 to TRBJ2-2; D gene unclear. Deletions cut 2 bases from V and 0 bases from J, with 10 bases between. CDR3 size: 16 residues. Germline V gene data show CDR1 as MNHNY and CDR2 as SVGAGI (reference sequence). CDR3 amino acids: CASSYGRNANTGELFF. The CDR3 DNA sequence: TGTGCCAGCAGTTACGGGCGGAACGCGAACACCGGGGAGCTGTTTTTT.

The chain has TRBV27 and TRBJ1-6, with TRBD1 as a possible D gene (6 bases). The germline CDR1 and CDR2 sequences are MNHEY and SMNVEV (reference sequence). Trimming pared 4 bases from V and 9 bases from J, leaving 16 bases between. This CDR3 is built from 15 residues. CDR3 loop: CASSSTGRQTSPLHF. The CDR3, as DNA: TGTGCCAGCAGTTCGACAGGAAGACAGACTTCACCCCTCCACTTT.

This clonotype occurred many times. The V and J genes are TRBV19 and TRBJ2-3; D gene uncertain. Looked up from germline, CDR1 is LNHDA and CDR2 is SQIVND (reference sequence). There are 14 residues in the CDR3. The germline V and J ends were trimmed by 10 bases and 2 bases, with 16 bases remaining between them. The CDR3 nucleotides are TGTGCCACCATTAGCTCGGAGCCCACAGATACGCAGTATTTT. It encodes CATISSEPTDTQYF.

The chain carries TRBV2 and TRBJ1-4; a weak D match, TRBD1 (5 bases). Germline values: CDR1 SNHLY, CDR2 FYNNEI. The CDR3 runs to 20 residues. V lost 4 bases and J lost 8, with 32 bases in between. The CDR3 nucleotides are TGTGCCAGCAGTGGGTCGACAGTTCTGACGCCCAGTTCTTTCGGGGAAAAACTGTTTTTT. Translating it yields CASSGSTVLTPSSFGEKLFF.

The chain carries TRBV28 and TRBJ1-5, with D tentatively TRBD1 (5 bases). The CDR3 length is 14 residues. Trimming left V 2 bases short and J 8 bases short, with 13 bases between. Germline lookup yields CDR1 MDHEN and CDR2 SYDVKM. CDR3 DNA sequence: TGTGCCAGCAGTTTAATAAGGGGCTGGAAGCCCCAGCATTTT. Residues: CASSLIRGWKPQHF.

This clonotype was found many times. J is TRBJ2-7 and V is TRBV6-2 or TRBV6-3, with D perhaps TRBD1 (6 bases). This CDR3 contains 16 residues. Per germline, CDR1 MNHEY and CDR2 SVGEGT. Trimming removed 5 bases at V and 4 bases at J, with 21 bases between. The CDR3 region is CASSARGGSFGYEQYF. Here the CDR3 DNA reads TGTGCCAGCAGTGCCAGAGGGGGTTCGTTCGGGTACGAGCAGTACTTC.

V usage is TRBV5-6 and J usage is TRBJ2-5; a possible D gene is TRBD1 (6 bases). Trimming took off 4 bases at V and 2 bases at J, with 6 bases between the two ends. This CDR3 has 12 residues. CDR1 SGHDT and CDR2 YYEEEE come from the germline V gene. The chain's CDR3 is CASSTGQETQYF. The CDR3 nucleotides read TGTGCCAGCAGCACAGGGCAAGAGACCCAGTACTTC.

At least ten counts were recorded for this clonotype. One end of the junction varies from germline; a read error may be responsible. The genes are TRBV5-1 and TRBJ2-1, with 16 bases matching TRBD2. Looked up from germline, CDR1 is SGHRS and CDR2 is YFSETQ. The CDR3 length is 16 residues. CDR3 loop: CASSLGLAGGRNEQFF. The CDR3 nucleotides are TGTGCCAGCAGCTTGGGACTAGCGGGGGGGCGTAATGAGCAGTTCTTC.

This clonotype was observed many times. This sequence joins TRBV28 and TRBJ2-1; 11 positions match TRBD1. The V segment lost 7 bases and the J segment 4 bases; nucleotides outside the gene matches: 6. The CDR3 spans 15 residues. CDR1 and CDR2 (germline): MDHEN, SYDVKM. Here the CDR3 reads CASISGTGGYNEQFF. As DNA, the CDR3 is TGTGCCAGCATATCAGGGACAGGGGGATACAATGAGCAGTTCTTC.

This clonotype has at least ten counts. J is TRBJ2-5 and V is TRBV2; 7 bases are a match to TRBD2. Germline V gene data show CDR1 as SNHLY and CDR2 as FYNNEI. The CDR3 spans 14 residues. After removal of 7 bases from V and 7 bases from J, the junction contained 12 bases not matched to a gene. CDR3 sequence: CASMEGLVGGTQYF. For the CDR3, the DNA is TGTGCCAGCATGGAAGGACTAGTCGGGGGGACCCAGTACTTC.

This clonotype is a singleton in its sample. With a much larger clone just one base away, this may be a read error. The chain combines TRBV4-2 with TRBJ1-5, with D possibly TRBD1 on 5 matching bases. The germline V gene encodes CDR1 LGHNA and CDR2 YNFKEQ. The CDR3 has 17 amino acids. The CDR3 nucleotides are TGTGTCAGCAGCCAAGGCGCGCGGGGGACGCTTAATCAGCCCCAGCATTTT. This codes for CVSSQGARGTLNQPQHF.

The chain employs TRBV6-6 and TRBJ2-2; D ambiguous. CDR3 length equals 14 residues. The germline V and J ends were trimmed by 6 bases and 3 bases, with 11 bases remaining between them. Germline-derived CDR1 and CDR2 are MNHNY and SVGAGI (reference sequence). The CDR3 region is CASRLDVYTGELFF. CDR3 nucleotides: TGTGCCAGCAGACTTGATGTATACACCGGGGAGCTGTTTTTT.

The chain combines TRBV7-9 with TRBJ1-2, with 7 bases fitting TRBD1. The CDR3 totals 13 residues. J lost 2 bases, V lost 8 bases, and 5 bases had no gene match. CDR1 and CDR2 (germline): SEHNR, FQNEAQ (reference sequence). CDR3 residues: CASGGGSNYGYTF. CDR3 DNA sequence: TGTGCCAGCGGAGGGGGCTCGAACTATGGCTACACCTTC.

At least ten counts were recorded for this clonotype. V gene TRBV7-2 combines with J gene TRBJ2-7; D possibly corresponds to TRBD1 (7 bases). The CDR3 runs 19 residues. The germline V gene encodes CDR1 SGHTA and CDR2 FQGNSA. Trimming shortened V by 1 base and J by 0 bases, and 22 bases separated the two germline ends. CDR3 in DNA: TGTGCCAGCAGCTTAGGGCCGGGACAGCTAAGGAGGGACTCCTACGAGCAGTACTTC. Protein sequence: CASSLGPGQLRRDSYEQYF.

This clonotype was detected only a few times. The chain has TRBV24-1 and TRBJ2-7; 7 positions agree with TRBD1. The CDR3 loop spans 14 amino acids. Trimming removed 3 bases from V and 0 bases from J; junction bases left unmatched: 1. Germline lookup yields CDR1 KGHDR and CDR2 SFDVKD. This chain's CDR3 is CATSDRDSSYEQYF. The CDR3 DNA follows: TGTGCCACCAGTGATCGGGACAGCTCCTACGAGCAGTACTTC.

The chain carries TRBV4-2 and TRBJ1-6; TRBD1 might be the D (5 bases). Trimming stripped 5 bases from V and 0 bases from J, with 14 bases between. In germline, CDR1 is LGHNA, CDR2 YNFKEQ. The CDR3 extends over 17 amino acids. CDR3 sequence: CASSSDTSSSYNSPLHF. In DNA form, the CDR3 reads TGTGCCAGCAGCTCGGACACCTCGAGCTCCTATAATTCACCCCTCCACTTT.

The CDR3 here is CASTPGGRGAEAFF. CDR3 coding DNA: TGTGCCAGCACCCCTGGGGGCAGGGGTGCTGAAGCTTTCTTT. This chain links TRBV28 with TRBJ1-1, with D possibly matching TRBD1 (6 bases). Germline CDR1 and CDR2: MDHEN and SYDVKM. The CDR3 totals 14 residues. V lost 7 bases to trimming and J lost 6 bases, with 18 bases between them. Full variable domain (missing parts from reference TRBV28 and TRBJ1-1): DVKVTQSSRYLVKRTGEKVFLECVQDMDHENMFWYRQDPGLGLRLIYFSYDVKMKEKGDIPEGYSVSREKKERFSLILESASTNQTSMYLCASTPGGRGAEAFFGQGTRLTVV.

The chain has TRBV28 and TRBJ2-4, with D uncertain. Germline values: CDR1 MDHEN, CDR2 SYDVKM. This CDR3 has 12 residues. The V end was cut by 8 bases, the J end by 0 bases, with 5 bases between. The CDR3 coding sequence is TGTGCCAGCGCCCTAGCCAAAAACATTCAGTACTTC. Translated: CASALAKNIQYF.

This clonotype has just a few counts. The gene calls are TRBV4-2 and TRBJ2-7; the match to TRBD1 covers 9 bases. CDR1 and CDR2 from the germline V gene are LGHNA and YNFKEQ. The CDR3 runs 15 residues. V was clipped by 1 base and J by 6 bases; unmatched bases: 7. This CDR3 is CASSQVYRGLSEQYF. The CDR3 DNA is TGTGCCAGCAGCCAAGTTTACAGGGGGCTAAGCGAGCAGTACTTC.

This clonotype has ten or more counts. The CDR3 nucleotides are TGTGCCAGCAGCCCCCAGGCGGGGCAGTACAATGAGCAGTTCTTC. It translates to CASSPQAGQYNEQFF. V is TRBV7-2 and J is TRBJ2-1; tentatively, D is TRBD2 (6 bases). The germline V and J ends were trimmed by 5 bases and 4 bases, with 15 bases remaining between them. The germline V gene encodes CDR1 SGHTA and CDR2 FQGNSA. The CDR3 contains 15 residues.

J is TRBJ1-5 and V is TRBV2; TRBD1 aligns across 8 bases. Losses at the gene ends were 3 bases for V and 3 bases for J; bases not matched to a gene: 1. CDR1 SNHLY and CDR2 FYNNEI come from the germline V gene. This CDR3 has 14 amino acids. Here the CDR3 DNA reads TGTGCCAGCAGTGAGGACAGGGTCAATCAGCCCCAGCATTTT. Its protein product is CASSEDRVNQPQHF. Using reference TRBV2 and TRBJ1-5 for the parts outside the CDR3, the full variable domain is EPEVTQTPSHQVTQMGQEVILRCVPISNHLYFYWYRQILGQKVEFLVSFYNNEISEKSEIFDDQFSVERPDGSNFTLKIRSTKLEDSAMYFCASSEDRVNQPQHFGDGTRLSIL.

Written as DNA, the CDR3 is TGTGCCAGCAGTTACAGGGGCCAAGAGACCCAGTACTTC. Translating it yields CASSYRGQETQYF. The chain uses TRBV12-3 or TRBV12-4 and TRBJ2-5, with TRBD1 matching over 7 bases. Trimming took 4 bases from V and 1 from J; bases not matched to a gene: 0. This CDR3 has 13 amino acids.

The J gene is TRBJ2-1, the V gene TRBV5-4; TRBD2 matches at 8 bases. Unmatched junction bases numbered 6, after V lost 6 bases and J lost 1 base. The germline V gene encodes CDR1 SGHNT and CDR2 YYREEE (reference sequence). The CDR3 covers 15 residues. CDR3 residues: CASTPGTRSYNEQFF. In DNA, the CDR3 is TGTGCCAGCACCCCAGGGACTAGGTCCTACAATGAGCAGTTCTTC.

This clonotype was detected a few times. The V gene is TRBV19, the J gene TRBJ1-1; 9 nucleotides align to TRBD1. CDR1 is LNHDA, CDR2 SQIVND, per germline (reference sequence). This CDR3 spans 15 amino acids. Trimming took 7 bases from V and 3 from J; bases not matched to a gene: 9. CDR3 bases: TGTGCCAGTAAGGACAGGGGCGATGGGGACACTGAAGCTTTCTTT. Translation: CASKDRGDGDTEAFF.

This clonotype was found a few times. DNA of the CDR3: TGTGCCAGCAGTACATACGACAGGGCATTGACTGAAGCTTTCTTT. As protein: CASSTYDRALTEAFF. The chain is built from TRBV27 and TRBJ1-1; 7 bases align to TRBD1. Germline loops: CDR1 MNHEY, CDR2 SMNVEV (reference sequence). V dropped 5 bases and J dropped 5; count of bases not matched to a gene: 11. The CDR3 is 15 residues long.

The chain joins TRBV19 to TRBJ2-1, with D uncertain. CDR1 is LNHDA and CDR2 is SQIVND in the germline V gene (reference sequence). The CDR3 length is 14 residues. V shed 3 bases and J shed 2 bases, with 8 bases lying between them. The CDR3 nucleotides are TGTGCCAGTAGTATTGGGAACCCCTACAATGAGCAGTTCTTC. It translates to CASSIGNPYNEQFF.

There are a few counts of this clonotype. The chain uses TRBV6-1 and TRBJ2-1; D might be TRBD1 (5 bases). Per germline, CDR1 MNHNS and CDR2 SASEGT. The V end lost 8 bases, the J end lost 1 base, and 12 bases lay between the germline ends. The CDR3 sequence is 14 residues long. The CDR3 region is CASEPGFSYNEQFF. CDR3 DNA: TGTGCCAGCGAACCAGGGTTTTCCTACAATGAGCAGTTCTTC.